Each of the 28 T cell receptor beta chains below was sequenced from the same sample in a study of blood T cell repertoires in COVID-19. The repertoire was sequenced with immunoSEQ multiplex PCR; TCRdb's copy has only in-frame clones and lacks some. The table lists 77,000 or so clones, about 74% of them singletons. The sample taken for sequencing was peripheral blood. The receptors come from a human donor with acute or convalescent COVID-19. The donor label of this sample is uncertain.

The CDR3 region is CASSFATGAAGELFF. The CDR3 DNA reads TGCGCCAGCAGCTTTGCAACTGGAGCCGCCGGGGAGCTGTTTTTT. V usage is TRBV5-1 and J usage is TRBJ2-2, with D unclear. CDR1 SGHRS and CDR2 YFSETQ come from the germline V gene. CDR3 length: 15 amino acids. The V and J ends lost 2 bases and 6 bases respectively, with 14 bases between them.

This clone was seen a handful of times. This chain links TRBV7-6 with TRBJ2-1, with 8 bases lining up with TRBD2. V lost 1 base and J lost 6; bases outside the gene matches: 5. The germline V gene encodes CDR1 SGHVS and CDR2 FNYEAQ. This CDR3 is 15 amino acids long. CDR3 protein: CASSLGPGTSNEQFF. The CDR3 bases are TGTGCCAGCAGCTTAGGGCCCGGGACTAGCAATGAGCAGTTCTTC. Supplemented by reference TRBV7-6 and TRBJ2-1, the full variable domain reads GAGVSQSPRYKVTKRGQDVALRCDPISGHVSLYWYRQALGQGPEFLTYFNYEAQQDKSGLPNDRFSAERPEGSISTLTIQRTEQRDSAMYRCASSLGPGTSNEQFFGPGTRLTVL.

V is TRBV7-2 and J is TRBJ2-7; weak D call: TRBD1 (5 bases). CDR1 and CDR2 (germline): SGHTA, FQGNSA. CDR3 length: 13 residues. V shed 2 bases and J shed 5 bases, with 10 bases lying between them. The CDR3 spells CASSLYRTDEQYF. The CDR3, as DNA: TGTGCCAGCAGCTTATACAGGACCGACGAGCAGTACTTC.

In the case of this clone: Relative to the germline gene, one junction end is altered; a read error may explain this. The chain combines TRBV3-1 (or the pseudogene TRBV3-2) with TRBJ1-1, with 7 bases that match TRBD1. The CDR3 runs to 14 residues. From germline, CDR1 is LGHDT and CDR2 YNNKEL (reference sequence). The DNA of the CDR3 is TGTGCCAGCAGCAAAGACAGGGTGAACACTGAAGCTTTCTTT. It encodes CASSKDRVNTEAFF.

This chain links TRBV7-3 with TRBJ2-5; 8 bases are a match to TRBD2. The CDR3 contains 15 residues. Trimming took 5 bases from V and 5 from J; bases not matched to a gene: 10. Germline values: CDR1 SGHTA, CDR2 FQGTGA. The CDR3, as DNA: TGTGCCAGCAGCCTGAGCGGGAGTCAGCAGGAGACCCAGTACTTC. This codes for CASSLSGSQQETQYF.

The gene calls are TRBV2 and TRBJ1-1; 8 bases are shared with TRBD1. Trimming at V came to 3 bases and at J to 5 bases, leaving 14 bases not matched to a gene. Per the germline V gene, CDR1 is SNHLY and CDR2 is FYNNEI. The CDR3 extends over 17 amino acids. CDR3 amino acids: CASSENPFGQGGTEAFF. The CDR3 nucleotides read TGTGCCAGCAGTGAGAACCCCTTCGGACAGGGTGGTACTGAAGCTTTCTTT.

The chain is built from TRBV18 and TRBJ1-4, with D possibly being TRBD1 (5 bases). Looked up from germline, CDR1 is KGHSH and CDR2 is LQKENI. V lost 6 bases and J lost 8, with 13 bases in between. This CDR3 contains 13 residues. The CDR3 reads CASSLDNTEKLFF. In DNA form, the CDR3 reads TGTGCCAGCTCGCTGGACAACACCGAAAAACTGTTTTTT.

V gene TRBV7-2 combines with J gene TRBJ2-5; D remains ambiguous. This CDR3 region has 13 residues. Germline loops: CDR1 SGHTA, CDR2 FQGNSA. V was pared by 3 bases and J by 4 bases, with 9 bases between. The CDR3 DNA is TGTGCCAGCAGCTTGTCCTTCCCAGAGACCCAGTACTTC. Its translation: CASSLSFPETQYF. The full variable domain, with the rest looked up from reference TRBV7-2 and TRBJ2-5, is GAGVSQSPSNKVTEKGKDVELRCDPISGHTALYWYRQSLGQGLEFLIYFQGNSAPDKSGLPSDRFSAERTGGSVSTLTIQRTQQEDSAVYLCASSLSFPETQYFGPGTRLLVL.

V is TRBV27 and J is TRBJ2-3; a possible D gene is TRBD1 (5 bases). Germline-derived CDR1 and CDR2 are MNHEY and SMNVEV (reference sequence). The CDR3 loop spans 15 amino acids. V gave up 6 bases and J gave up 5 bases, with 18 bases separating them. The CDR3 bases are TGTGCCAGCAGGCTACTAACAGGTGGTAGAGATACGCAGTATTTT. It is translated as CASRLLTGGRDTQYF.

This chain joins TRBV3-1 (or the pseudogene TRBV3-2) and TRBJ1-2, with 7 bases identical to TRBD1. This CDR3 has 14 amino acids. Germline CDR1 and CDR2: LGHDT and YNNKEL (reference sequence). J gave up 8 bases and V 3 bases, and 9 bases lay outside the gene matches. The CDR3 spells CASSQIPGTEGYTF. As DNA, the CDR3 is TGTGCCAGCAGCCAGATTCCTGGGACAGAAGGCTACACCTTC.

J is TRBJ1-2 and V is TRBV29-1; D is possibly TRBD1 (5 bases). Trimming stripped 1 base from V and 2 bases from J, with 14 bases between. Germline V gene data show CDR1 as SQVTM and CDR2 as ANQGSEA. The CDR3 spans 15 residues. DNA for the CDR3: TGCAGCGTTGAAGGTATAGGGGTAGTCAACTATGGCTACACCTTC. Its translation: CSVEGIGVVNYGYTF.

The chain employs TRBV7-9 and TRBJ2-1; 13 positions match TRBD2. With V trimmed by 7 bases and J by 10 bases, 10 bases remained unmatched. The CDR3 runs 15 residues. Germline V gene lookup returns CDR1 SEHNR and CDR2 FQNEAQ (reference sequence). The CDR3 loop is CASTLSGTSGTEQFF. The CDR3 bases are TGTGCCAGCACCCTATCCGGGACTAGCGGGACCGAGCAGTTCTTC. The full variable domain, with the rest looked up from reference TRBV7-9 and TRBJ2-1, is DTGVSQNPRHKITKRGQNVTFRCDPISEHNRLYWYRQTLGQGPEFLTYFQNEAQLEKSRLLSDRFSAERPKGSFSTLEIQRTEQGDSAMYLCASTLSGTSGTEQFFGPGTRLTVL.

In its sample, this clone was seen a few times. The V gene is TRBV6-6, the J gene TRBJ2-5; the match to TRBD1 covers 7 bases. This CDR3 has 14 residues. V lost 6 bases and J lost 1; bases outside the gene matches: 5. Germline loops: CDR1 MNHNY, CDR2 SVGAGI (reference sequence). The CDR3 loop reads CASSQTGAQETQYF. CDR3 nucleotides: TGTGCCAGCAGCCAAACAGGGGCCCAAGAGACCCAGTACTTC.

The rearrangement uses TRBV10-2 and TRBJ2-6; 9 nucleotides match TRBD1. Losses at the gene ends were 6 bases for V and 0 bases for J; bases not matched to a gene: 12. The CDR3 length is 19 residues. CDR1 and CDR2 (germline): WSHSY, SAAADI. The CDR3 DNA reads as TGCGCCAGCAGCCCGGGCCTCCGGGACAGGGCCTCTGGGGCCAACGTCCTGACTTTC. Translating gives CASSPGLRDRASGANVLTF.

The chain joins TRBV28 to TRBJ1-1, with 7 bases lining up with TRBD1. V lost 6 bases, J lost 0 bases, and 4 bases stayed unmatched. CDR3 size: 14 residues. Germline V CDR1 and CDR2: MDHEN, SYDVKM. CDR3 protein: CASSPGQMNTEAFF. CDR3 DNA: TGTGCCAGCAGCCCGGGACAGATGAACACTGAAGCTTTCTTT. Based on the CDR3 plus reference TRBV28 and TRBJ1-1, the full variable domain is DVKVTQSSRYLVKRTGEKVFLECVQDMDHENMFWYRQDPGLGLRLIYFSYDVKMKEKGDIPEGYSVSREKKERFSLILESASTNQTSMYLCASSPGQMNTEAFFGQGTRLTVV.

This chain uses TRBV19 with TRBJ1-1, with 10 bases fitting TRBD1. The CDR3 sequence is 14 residues long. After removal of 3 bases from V and 5 bases from J, the junction contained 3 bases not matched to a gene. Germline assignment: CDR1 LNHDA and CDR2 SQIVND (reference sequence). CDR3 sequence reads: CASSMGQGRTEAFF. CDR3 nucleotides: TGTGCCAGTAGTATGGGACAGGGGCGGACTGAAGCTTTCTTT. Filled out from reference TRBV19 and TRBJ1-1, the complete variable domain reads DGGITQSPKYLFRKEGQNVTLSCEQNLNHDAMYWYRQDPGQGLRLIYYSQIVNDFQKGDIAEGYSVSREKKESFPLTVTSAQKNPTAFYLCASSMGQGRTEAFFGQGTRLTVV.

This clone appeared many times. This chain joins TRBV2 and TRBJ1-1; 7 positions match TRBD1. The CDR3 sequence is 15 residues long. Germline V CDR1 and CDR2: SNHLY, FYNNEI. V shed 6 bases, J shed 1 base, and the junction held 8 bases outside the gene matches. The CDR3: CASRLTGLANTEAFF. CDR3 DNA: TGTGCCAGCAGACTGACAGGGTTGGCGAACACTGAAGCTTTCTTT.

This sequence joins TRBV24-1 and TRBJ2-3; D ambiguous. Germline CDR1 and CDR2: KGHDR and SFDVKD. With 0 bases removed from V and 4 bases from J, the gap between germline ends came to 7 bases. The CDR3 sequence is 14 residues long. The CDR3 loop reads CATSDLGNSDTQYF. As DNA, the CDR3 is TGTGCCACCAGTGATTTGGGTAACTCAGATACGCAGTATTTT.

The gene calls are TRBV2 and TRBJ2-7, with 8 nucleotides matching TRBD1. The CDR3 contains 14 residues. Germline V gene data show CDR1 as SNHLY and CDR2 as FYNNEI. With V trimmed by 6 bases and J by 3 bases, 7 bases remained unmatched. CDR3 DNA: TGTGCCAGCAGCGGGACCGGGACAGGCTACGAGCAGTACGTC. Amino acids: CASSGTGTGYEQYV.

The J gene is TRBJ2-1, the V gene TRBV13; 10 nucleotides align to TRBD2. Germline V gene data show CDR1 as PRHDT and CDR2 as FYEKMQ (reference sequence). V dropped 3 bases and J dropped 5; count of bases not matched to a gene: 7. The CDR3 is 16 residues long. The CDR3 is CASSLGSGRTHNEQFF. In nucleotides, the CDR3 is TGTGCCAGCAGCTTGGGTAGCGGGAGGACACACAATGAGCAGTTCTTC.

This sequence joins TRBV5-1 and TRBJ2-2, with a possible D match to TRBD1 (5 bases). The CDR3 is 14 residues long. Germline loops: CDR1 SGHRS, CDR2 YFSETQ. Trimming cost V 0 bases and J 6 bases, with 9 bases left between them. This chain's CDR3 is CASSLAGLAGELFF. The CDR3 nucleotides are TGCGCCAGCAGCTTGGCAGGGTTAGCCGGGGAGCTGTTTTTT.

This clone was observed a single time. The chain carries TRBV11-2 and TRBJ2-3; 11 bases are shared with TRBD1. This CDR3 is built from 16 residues. V lost 1 base and J lost 2; bases outside the gene matches: 2. The germline V gene has CDR1 SGHAT and CDR2 FQNNGV. CDR3 sequence: CASSLGDRGDTDTQYF. The CDR3 nucleotides are TGTGCCAGCAGCTTAGGGGACAGGGGGGACACAGATACGCAGTATTTT.

The chain joins TRBV4-2 to TRBJ1-1, with D possibly being TRBD1 (5 bases). CDR3 size: 14 residues. Trimming removed 4 bases at V and 3 bases at J, with 12 bases between. Germline lookup yields CDR1 LGHNA and CDR2 YNFKEQ. The CDR3 bases are TGTGCCAGCAGCCTGACAGTCCGAGACACTGAAGCTTTCTTT. It specifies CASSLTVRDTEAFF.

This clone came up a few times. The genes are TRBV7-6 and TRBJ2-4; TRBD1 might be the D (6 bases). Germline loops: CDR1 SGHVS, CDR2 FNYEAQ. This CDR3 region has 16 residues. V was pared by 1 base and J by 0 bases, with 10 bases between. CDR3 region: CASSLEAGAAKNIQYF. CDR3 DNA: TGTGCCAGCAGCTTAGAGGCAGGGGCAGCCAAAAACATTCAGTACTTC.

This clone was observed a few times. J is TRBJ1-5 and V is TRBV21-1; the tabulated D call, TRBD1, remains unverified against the DNA. TRBV21-1 is labeled a pseudogene. The CDR3 totals 14 residues. Written as DNA, the CDR3 is TGTGCCAGCAGCCGGGGACAGATCAATCAGCCCCAGCATTTT. This sequence encodes CASSRGQINQPQHF.

The genes are TRBV18 and TRBJ2-3; TRBD2 agrees at 7 bases. The CDR3 totals 12 residues. Germline V gene sequence: CDR1 KGHSH, CDR2 LQKENI. The trim removed 0 bases at V and 11 bases at J, leaving 2 bases unmatched. CDR3 residues: CASSPPGGVQYF. The CDR3 DNA is TGTGCCAGCTCACCACCGGGGGGGGTGCAGTATTTT.

The chain joins TRBV7-8 to TRBJ2-3; TRBD2 matches 8 bases. The CDR3 totals 18 residues. Germline CDR1 reads SGHVS; CDR2 reads FQNEAQ. With 7 bases clipped from V and 6 bases from J, the junction kept 21 bases outside the gene matches. The CDR3 reads CASTGRLAGPRKPDTQYF. For the CDR3, the DNA is TGTGCCAGCACAGGGAGGTTAGCGGGGCCAAGGAAGCCGGATACGCAGTATTTT.

The CDR3 nucleotides read TGTGCCAGCAGTCCTAGCGGGAGGGCCGACAATGAGCAGTTCTTC. This gives the protein CASSPSGRADNEQFF. The chain employs TRBV6-5 and TRBJ2-1; 12 bases are shared with TRBD2. V shed 5 bases and J 5 bases; nucleotides not matched to a gene: 4. The CDR3 is 15 residues long. Germline assignment: CDR1 MNHEY and CDR2 SVGAGI.